This T cell receptor (beta chain) was identified in a study of shared clonotypes between healthy human individuals. The method was immunoSEQ multiplex PCR; TCRdb's version includes in-frame clones alone and lacks a portion of them. The sample carries 2 million to 3 million clones, over 85% recorded once. The CDR3 contains 12 residues. With 7 bases clipped from V and 6 bases from J, the junction kept 4 bases outside the gene matches. Looked up from germline, CDR1 is MNHNS and CDR2 is SASEGT. Sequencing used naive CD4+ T cells from PBMCs. Subset defined: CD45RA+ positively selected. This chain uses TRBV6-1 with TRBJ1-2; TRBD1 matches 8 bases. The receptor was derived from a man younger than 35 in good health. Some clones in this sample may be carry-over from other donors' samples. The CDR3 protein is CASTWTGNGYTF. The CDR3 DNA reads as TGTGCCAGCACCTGGACAGGGAATGGCTACACCTTC.